The clone carrying this T cell receptor (beta chain) occurred once. The antigen is not known. The data derive from a study of T cell responses to AZD1222 COVID-19 vaccine. The V gene's germline CDR1 is MNHEY and CDR2 SMNVEV (reference sequence). The CDR3 has 13 amino acids. V was pared by 7 bases and J by 2 bases, with 3 bases of the junction left unmatched. Both about-4-week and about-12-week second-dose recipients were combined. Produced via immunoSEQ multiplex PCR; TCRdb's table is partial and in-frame only. Here the sample spans 75,000 to 90,000 clones, approximately 85% being singletons. Whole-study results and caveats: Per reports, nearly half of all spike-specific TCRs target regions that are unmutated in variants. Dominant at 160-218 and 743-854, vaccine-associated CD4 TCRs also spanned spike. It should be noted that donors were predominantly white British and more often female, and clonal diversity was possibly underestimated.

The chain recombines TRBV27 with TRBJ1-1; 8 bases are a match to TRBD1. This sequence was found in an adult who received the AZD1222 COVID-19 vaccine. Material: peripheral blood, obtained 28 days after the second AZD1222 dose. The CDR3 nucleotides read TGTGCCAGCACCGGACAGGGAAACACTGAAGCTTTCTTT. Protein sequence: CASTGQGNTEAFF.